A single sample is the source of the 24 T cell receptor beta chains below, sequenced in a study of blood T cell repertoires in COVID-19. Using immunoSEQ multiplex PCR, the repertoire was profiled, and TCRdb retains in-frame clones only, with some absent. The sample contains about 160,000 clones, around 89% of which appear only once. Material for sequencing was peripheral blood. The receptors shown here come from a man aged 55 to 70 with acute or convalescent COVID-19.

Points on this clone: At the DNA level, this CDR3 is encoded by other sequences in the same sample as well. The rearrangement joins TRBV6-5 to TRBJ1-2; unclear D gene. The V end was cut by 0 bases, the J end by 4 bases, with 9 bases between. The CDR3 totals 14 residues. Germline loops: CDR1 MNHEY, CDR2 SVGAGI. Here the CDR3 DNA reads TGTGCCAGCAGTTACTCGAGTGGCGGCTATGGCTACACCTTC. Translation gives CASSYSSGGYGYTF.

This clone has more than one count but fewer than ten. This rearrangement joins TRBV24-1 to TRBJ2-1; maybe TRBD1 (8 bases). The CDR3 totals 14 residues. Germline V CDR1 and CDR2: KGHDR, SFDVKD. Trimming took 3 bases from V and 8 from J, leaving 13 bases between them. The CDR3 DNA reads TGTGCCACCAGTGATAGACAGGGGAGGGATGAGCAGTTCTTC. This encodes CATSDRQGRDEQFF.

The chain uses TRBV7-2 and TRBJ2-2; D remains unclear. The ends were cut back, 0 bases at V and 6 bases at J, with 2 bases in the middle. The CDR3 length is 12 residues. CDR1 is SGHTA, CDR2 FQGNSA, per germline. In DNA form, the CDR3 reads TGTGCCAGCAGCTTAGCCTCCGGGGAGCTGTTTTTT. Translation: CASSLASGELFF.

This sequence joins TRBV7-9 and TRBJ1-1, with D possibly TRBD1 on 6 matching bases. Looked up from germline, CDR1 is SEHNR and CDR2 is FQNEAQ (reference sequence). V lost 1 base, J lost 6 bases, and 15 bases lay in between. The CDR3 contains 15 residues. In nucleotides, the CDR3 is TGTGCCAGCAGCTTAGTATCCTATCGGACAGCTGAAGCTTTCTTT. Translated, it gives CASSLVSYRTAEAFF.

The DNA for the CDR3 is TGTGCCAGCAGTGAGGGGGGGGCCACCAAGCCCCAGCATTTT. It translates to CASSEGGATKPQHF. The rearrangement links TRBV6-1 to TRBJ1-5, with D tentatively TRBD1 (6 bases). V was shortened by 3 bases and J by 8 bases, with 14 bases between the two germline ends. CDR1 MNHNS and CDR2 SASEGT come from the germline V gene. CDR3 length: 14 amino acids.

The rearrangement uses TRBV5-6 and TRBJ1-1; D unclear. CDR3 size: 12 residues. V dropped 1 base and J dropped 7 bases, with 8 bases sitting between them. CDR1 is SGHDT and CDR2 is YYEEEE in the germline V gene. This CDR3 is CASSLSQIEAFF. The CDR3 bases are TGTGCCAGCAGCTTGAGTCAGATTGAAGCTTTCTTT.

The chain carries TRBV30 and TRBJ1-3; D may be TRBD1 (6 bases). Per the germline V gene, CDR1 is GTSNPN and CDR2 is SVGIG (reference sequence). Trimming took 3 bases from V and 2 from J, leaving 8 bases between them. The CDR3 covers 13 residues. DNA for the CDR3: TGTGCCTGGAGCGGGACAACTGGAAACACCATATATTTT. This translates into CAWSGTTGNTIYF. Full variable domain (remainder filled in from reference TRBV30 and TRBJ1-3): SQTIHQWPATLVQPVGSPLSLECTVEGTSNPNLYWYRQAAGRGLQLLFYSVGIGQISSEVPQNLSASRPQDRQFILSSKKLLLSDSGFYLCAWSGTTGNTIYFGEGSWLTVV.

This chain joins TRBV15 and TRBJ2-3; possible D gene TRBD2, 7 bases. The CDR3 has 15 residues. The V gene's germline CDR1 is LNHNV and CDR2 YYDKDF (reference sequence). V shed 4 bases and J shed 6 bases, with 17 bases lying between them. The CDR3 here is CATSTRSGGLDTQYF. In DNA form, the CDR3 reads TGTGCCACCAGCACTCGCTCGGGGGGCCTTGATACGCAGTATTTT.

The V gene is TRBV5-1, the J gene TRBJ1-1; weak D call: TRBD1 (5 bases). The CDR3 has 15 amino acids. The V end was cut by 4 bases, the J end by 0 bases, with 13 bases between. The V gene's germline CDR1 is SGHRS and CDR2 YFSETQ. The CDR3 here is CASSVGGVLNTEAFF. DNA of the CDR3: TGCGCCAGCAGCGTTGGAGGGGTACTGAACACTGAAGCTTTCTTT.

The chain employs TRBV7-9 and TRBJ2-1; 9 bases map to TRBD2. CDR3 length: 14 amino acids. Germline loops: CDR1 SEHNR, CDR2 FQNEAQ (reference sequence). With V trimmed by 3 bases and J by 6 bases, 3 bases remained unmatched. In DNA form, the CDR3 reads TGTGCCAGCAGCTTCAGTAGCGGGGGCAATGAGCAGTTCTTC. As protein: CASSFSSGGNEQFF.

This chain connects TRBV4-1 to TRBJ2-7, with a weak D call TRBD2 (6 bases). CDR1 and CDR2 from the germline V gene are MGHRA and YSYEKL. The CDR3 is made up of 16 amino acids. Trimming left V 0 bases short and J 0 bases short, with 12 bases between. CDR3 sequence (DNA): TGCGCCAGCAGCCAAGAACCGGGACTCAGCTCCTACGAGCAGTACTTC. Protein sequence: CASSQEPGLSSYEQYF.

The V and J genes are TRBV10-2 and TRBJ1-5; 8 bases align to TRBD1. V shed 7 bases, J shed 7 bases, and the junction held 6 bases outside the gene matches. The CDR3 is made up of 13 amino acids. The germline V gene encodes CDR1 WSHSY and CDR2 SAAADI. CDR3 loop: CASTQGAGQPQHF. The CDR3 DNA follows: TGCGCCAGCACCCAGGGGGCGGGCCAGCCCCAGCATTTT.

The chain employs TRBV24-1 and TRBJ2-3; D is unclear. The CDR3 sequence is 13 residues long. Germline lookup yields CDR1 KGHDR and CDR2 SFDVKD. Deletions cut 7 bases from V and 2 bases from J, with 9 bases between. In DNA, the CDR3 is TGTGCCACCAGCGGGTCATTCACAGATACGCAGTATTTT. Translated, it gives CATSGSFTDTQYF.

This clone came up once. The gene calls are TRBV12-5 and TRBJ1-2, with 10 bases identical to TRBD1. The junction had 4 bases not matched to a gene; V was cut back by 7 bases and J by 2 bases. The CDR3 extends over 14 amino acids. Germline loops: CDR1 LGHNT, CDR2 FRNRAP. The CDR3 DNA reads TGTGCTAGTGCCAGGGGACAGGGGAACTATGGCTACACCTTC. Amino acid sequence: CASARGQGNYGYTF.

This clone was seen a few times. The V call is TRBV7-2, the J call TRBJ2-7; no reliable D call. Germline V gene sequence: CDR1 SGHTA, CDR2 FQGNSA. This CDR3 has 15 residues. The V end was cut by 1 base, the J end by 7 bases, with 17 bases between. The CDR3 DNA reads TGTGCCAGCAGCTTAGGTACAGAGAGATCTACGGAGCAGTACTTC. It is translated as CASSLGTERSTEQYF.

The rearrangement joins TRBV21-1 to TRBJ1-1; the table's D call, TRBD1, has no DNA check behind it. TRBV21-1 is termed a pseudogene. The CDR3 is 16 residues long. The CDR3 protein is CASSKQGHPRNTEAFF. The DNA for the CDR3 is TGTGCCAGCAGCAAACAGGGACACCCAAGGAACACTGAAGCTTTCTTT.

V gene TRBV5-4 combines with J gene TRBJ1-1; 7 bases are shared with TRBD1. CDR1 is SGHNT and CDR2 is YYREEE in the germline V gene (reference sequence). This CDR3 spans 14 amino acids. Unmatched junction bases numbered 8, after V lost 4 bases and J lost 5 bases. The CDR3 coding sequence is TGTGCCAGCAGCGCCTCAGGGGGGCTAACTGAAGCTTTCTTT. Its protein is CASSASGGLTEAFF.

The chain uses TRBV24-1 and TRBJ1-1; 9 bases align to TRBD1. The ends lost 6 bases at V and 5 bases at J; junction bases unmatched: 6. CDR3 length: 14 amino acids. Germline values: CDR1 KGHDR, CDR2 SFDVKD. The CDR3 loop is CATSRRTGVTEAFF. Written as DNA, the CDR3 is TGTGCCACCAGTAGAAGGACAGGGGTAACTGAAGCTTTCTTT.

Only a few counts were recorded for this clone. The rearrangement uses TRBV4-3 and TRBJ2-5; unclear D gene. This CDR3 has 13 amino acids. The V and J ends lost 2 bases and 5 bases respectively, with 9 bases between them. CDR1 is LGHNA and CDR2 is YSLEER in the germline V gene. Here the CDR3 DNA reads TGCGCCAGCAGCCAAAGAGTATGGGAGACCCAGTACTTC. Residues: CASSQRVWETQYF.

This chain joins TRBV19 and TRBJ1-2; 7 nucleotides align to TRBD1. The V segment lost 5 bases and the J segment 2 bases; nucleotides outside the gene matches: 11. The CDR3 loop spans 16 amino acids. CDR1 is LNHDA, CDR2 SQIVND, per germline (reference sequence). The CDR3 here is CASSASDRTGNYGYTF. DNA of the CDR3: TGTGCCAGTAGTGCCTCAGATAGGACAGGAAACTATGGCTACACCTTC.

The chain recombines TRBV19 with TRBJ1-2; 8 nucleotides align to TRBD1. Germline CDR1 LNHDA, CDR2 SQIVND (reference sequence). Losses at the gene ends were 7 bases for V and 2 bases for J; bases not matched to a gene: 12. CDR3 length: 16 residues. This CDR3 reads CASTEDRARPNYGYTF. CDR3 DNA sequence: TGTGCCAGTACTGAGGACAGGGCTCGTCCGAACTATGGCTACACCTTC.

The chain joins TRBV15 to TRBJ2-3; 8 bases are shared with TRBD2. Per the germline V gene, CDR1 is LNHNV and CDR2 is YYDKDF (reference sequence). With V trimmed by 3 bases and J by 2 bases, 7 bases remained unmatched. The CDR3 is made up of 16 amino acids. This CDR3 is CATSRGGAGATDTQYF. In DNA form, the CDR3 reads TGTGCCACCAGCAGGGGGGGAGCGGGGGCCACAGATACGCAGTATTTT.

This chain links TRBV19 with TRBJ1-5; 8 bases align to TRBD1. With V trimmed by 1 base and J by 7 bases, 6 bases remained unmatched. The germline CDR1 and CDR2 sequences are LNHDA and SQIVND (reference sequence). The length of the CDR3 is 15 residues. The CDR3 sequence is CASSIARGRGQPQHF. The CDR3 bases are TGTGCCAGTAGTATAGCCAGGGGGCGCGGACAGCCCCAGCATTTT.

The CDR3 sequence is CASSLGPNQPQHF. The CDR3 region has the DNA TGTGCCAGCAGCTTAGGGCCCAATCAGCCCCAGCATTTT. The chain recombines TRBV11-2 with TRBJ1-5; no definite D call. The CDR3 extends over 13 amino acids. The V gene lost 1 base and the J gene lost 3 bases, with 4 bases spanning the gap. The germline gives CDR1 SGHAT, CDR2 FQNNGV.